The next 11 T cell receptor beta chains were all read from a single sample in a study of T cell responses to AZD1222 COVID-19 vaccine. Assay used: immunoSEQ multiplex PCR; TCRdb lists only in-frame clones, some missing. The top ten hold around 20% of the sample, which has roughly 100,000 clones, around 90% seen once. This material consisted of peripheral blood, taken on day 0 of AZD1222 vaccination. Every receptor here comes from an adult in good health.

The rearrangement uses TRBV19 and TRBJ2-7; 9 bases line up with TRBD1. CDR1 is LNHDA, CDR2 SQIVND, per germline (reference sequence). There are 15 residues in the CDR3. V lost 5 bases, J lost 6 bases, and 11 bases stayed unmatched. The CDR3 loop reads CASSPRTGAFGEQYF. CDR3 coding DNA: TGTGCCAGTAGTCCCCGGACAGGGGCCTTCGGCGAGCAGTACTTC.

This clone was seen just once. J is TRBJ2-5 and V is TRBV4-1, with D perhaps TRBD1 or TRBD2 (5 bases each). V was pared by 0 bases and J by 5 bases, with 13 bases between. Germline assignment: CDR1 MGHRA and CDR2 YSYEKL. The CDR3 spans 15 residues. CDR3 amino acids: CASSQDRGASETQYF. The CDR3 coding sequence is TGCGCCAGCAGCCAAGATAGAGGGGCTAGTGAGACCCAGTACTTC.

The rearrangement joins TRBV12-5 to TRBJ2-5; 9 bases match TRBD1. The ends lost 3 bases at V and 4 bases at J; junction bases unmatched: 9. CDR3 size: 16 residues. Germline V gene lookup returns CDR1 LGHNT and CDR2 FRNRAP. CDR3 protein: CASGLHRGTGTETQYF. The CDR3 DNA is TGTGCTAGTGGTTTACACCGTGGGACAGGGACAGAGACCCAGTACTTC.

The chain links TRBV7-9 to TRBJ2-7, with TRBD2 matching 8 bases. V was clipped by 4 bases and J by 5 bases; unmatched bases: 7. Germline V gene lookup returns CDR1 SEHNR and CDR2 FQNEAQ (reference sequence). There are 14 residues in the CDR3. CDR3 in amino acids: CASSSTGLAHEQYF. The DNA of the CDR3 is TGTGCCAGCAGCTCTACAGGACTAGCCCACGAGCAGTACTTC.

The CDR3 loop reads CASGQGDEQFF. The DNA for the CDR3 is TGTGCCAGCGGACAGGGGGATGAGCAGTTCTTC. The chain links TRBV11-2 to TRBJ2-1, with 10 bases that match TRBD1. This CDR3 is built from 11 residues. Trimming cost V 8 bases and J 8 bases; bases outside gene matches: 0. Germline V lookup: CDR1 SGHAT, CDR2 FQNNGV.

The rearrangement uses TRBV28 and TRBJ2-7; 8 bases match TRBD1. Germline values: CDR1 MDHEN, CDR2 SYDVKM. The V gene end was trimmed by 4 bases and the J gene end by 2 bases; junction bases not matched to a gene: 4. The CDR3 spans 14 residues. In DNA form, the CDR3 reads TGTGCCAGCAGTTCAGGGGGCGCGACCTACGAGCAGTACTTC. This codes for CASSSGGATYEQYF.

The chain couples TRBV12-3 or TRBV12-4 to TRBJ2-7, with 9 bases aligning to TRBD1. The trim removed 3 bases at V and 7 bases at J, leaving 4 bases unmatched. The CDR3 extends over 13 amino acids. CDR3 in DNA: TGTGCCAGCAGTTTGGGACAGGGATTTGAGCAGTACTTC. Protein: CASSLGQGFEQYF.

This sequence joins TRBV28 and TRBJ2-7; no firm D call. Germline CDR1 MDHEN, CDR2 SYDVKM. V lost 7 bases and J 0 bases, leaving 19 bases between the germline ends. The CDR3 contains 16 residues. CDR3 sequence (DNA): TGTGCCAGCACCGGTGCCAGCCTACAAACCTCCTACGAGCAGTACTTC. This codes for CASTGASLQTSYEQYF.

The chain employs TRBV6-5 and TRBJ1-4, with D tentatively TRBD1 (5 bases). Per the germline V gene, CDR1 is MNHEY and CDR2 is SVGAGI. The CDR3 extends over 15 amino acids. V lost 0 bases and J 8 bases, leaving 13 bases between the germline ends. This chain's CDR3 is CASSYSTPGREKLFF. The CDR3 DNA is TGTGCCAGCAGTTACTCGACACCGGGACGGGAAAAACTGTTTTTT.

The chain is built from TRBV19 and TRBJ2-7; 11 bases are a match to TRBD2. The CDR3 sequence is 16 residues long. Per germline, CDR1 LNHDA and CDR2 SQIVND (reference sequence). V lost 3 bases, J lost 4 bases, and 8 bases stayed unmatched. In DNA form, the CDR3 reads TGTGCCAGTAGTATTCCCTCGACTAGCGGGATATACGAGCAGTACTTC. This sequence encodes CASSIPSTSGIYEQYF.

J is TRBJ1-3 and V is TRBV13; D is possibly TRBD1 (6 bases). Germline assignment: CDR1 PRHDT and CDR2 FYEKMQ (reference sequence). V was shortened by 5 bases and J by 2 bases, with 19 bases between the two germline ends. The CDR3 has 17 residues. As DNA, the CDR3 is TGTGCCAGCAGCGTAGAGGCCTGGACAGAGGCTGGAAACACCATATATTTT. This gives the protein CASSVEAWTEAGNTIYF.